The count of the clone carrying this T cell receptor (beta chain) is one. Its antigen is as yet unknown. Treatment noted: roughly 19 received Ad26.COV2.S at low or high dose, single or two shots; five or six received placebo; per-sample allocation not given. Day 63 after the first vaccine or placebo injection was the time point for sampling. In Boston, an adult donor aged 18-55 years took part. This entry belongs to a study of Ad26.COV2.S vaccination and SARS-CoV-2 variants. Notes on the study in general: It was reported that spike-specific CD8+ and CD4+ T cell responses were substantially broad after vaccination.

The repertoire was sequenced with immunoSEQ multiplex PCR; TCRdb's copy has only in-frame clones and lacks some. The repertoire includes about 500,000 clones, about 89% of them detected once, and 1.7% sits in the top ten. The CDR3 has 17 amino acids. Trimming shortened V by 0 bases and J by 0 bases, and 14 bases separated the two germline ends. Germline V gene sequence: CDR1 MNHEY, CDR2 SVGEGT. The sequencing here drew on peripheral blood, taken in a trial of Ad26.COV2.S vaccine versus placebo. This clonotype was sampled from a person aged 18-60 years who received the Ad26.COV2.S COVID-19 vaccine or a placebo. The chain recombines TRBV6-2 or TRBV6-3 with TRBJ2-5; maybe TRBD2 (7 bases). The CDR3 sequence: CASSYSLGGPHQETQYF. The CDR3 DNA follows: TGTGCCAGCAGTTACTCCCTGGGGGGGCCACACCAAGAGACCCAGTACTTC.